The entry below gives a single T cell receptor (beta chain) sequence along with its context. The data were obtained in a study of control samples from healthy donors and cancer patients. Sequencing was performed with immunoSEQ multiplex PCR; in TCRdb, only in-frame clones are kept and a portion is missing. The sample data list roughly 200,000 clones. This CDR3 is built from 15 residues. Germline V gene data show CDR1 as SGHTA and CDR2 as FQGNSA. The junction had 7 bases not matched to a gene; V was cut back by 2 bases and J by 5 bases. The chain couples TRBV7-2 to TRBJ2-7, with 9 bases identical to TRBD1. Source material: blood. This clonotype originated in a woman in her 30s in good health. Written as DNA, the CDR3 is TGTGCCAGCAGCTTATCGCAGGGACAGGGCCACGAGCAGTACTTC. This sequence encodes CASSLSQGQGHEQYF.